A single sample gave rise to the 10 T cell receptor beta chains below, sequenced in a study of blood T cell repertoires in COVID-19. TCRdb's copy holds only in-frame clones and misses some; the assay was immunoSEQ multiplex PCR. The sample consists of about 200,000 clones, approximately 87% of them appearing once. The sequencing input was peripheral blood. These receptors came from a woman between 65 and 79 years old with acute or convalescent COVID-19.

V gene TRBV11-2 combines with J gene TRBJ2-2, with 7 bases fitting TRBD2. Trimming removed 0 bases from V and 4 bases from J; junction bases left unmatched: 2. The CDR3 consists of 15 residues. CDR1 is SGHAT, CDR2 FQNNGV, per germline. CDR3 loop: CASSLDGGVTGELFF. The CDR3, as DNA: TGTGCCAGCAGCTTAGATGGGGGGGTCACCGGGGAGCTGTTTTTT.

J is TRBJ2-4 and V is TRBV7-2; TRBD2 might be the D (7 bases). Trimming cost V 7 bases and J 5 bases, with 15 bases left between them. This CDR3 spans 14 amino acids. CDR1 SGHTA and CDR2 FQGNSA come from the germline V gene. The CDR3 sequence: CASTLGGVQNIQYF. CDR3 nucleotide sequence: TGTGCCAGCACCCTAGGGGGGGTACAAAACATTCAGTACTTC.

The J gene is TRBJ1-5, the V gene TRBV19, with 8 bases aligning to TRBD1. This CDR3 comprises 14 residues. Germline V lookup: CDR1 LNHDA, CDR2 SQIVND (reference sequence). Trimming took 5 bases from V and 5 from J; bases not matched to a gene: 5. The CDR3 spells CASSSTGVHQPQHF. In DNA, the CDR3 is TGTGCCAGTAGTTCGACAGGGGTGCATCAGCCCCAGCATTTT.

The chain has TRBV18 and TRBJ2-5; 7 bases are a match to TRBD2. The V gene end was trimmed by 5 bases and the J gene end by 7 bases; junction bases not matched to a gene: 7. The CDR3 has 13 residues. The V gene's germline CDR1 is KGHSH and CDR2 LQKENI. The CDR3 protein is CASSRVSGGTQYF. In DNA, the CDR3 is TGTGCCAGCTCAAGAGTGTCGGGAGGGACCCAGTACTTC.

The chain has TRBV7-9 and TRBJ2-7; D possibly corresponds to TRBD2 (5 bases). The CDR3 totals 13 residues. Trimming left V 1 base short and J 6 bases short, with 10 bases between. Per the germline V gene, CDR1 is SEHNR and CDR2 is FQNEAQ (reference sequence). The CDR3 loop is CASSLVVSGEQYF. DNA for the CDR3: TGTGCCAGCAGCTTAGTAGTGAGCGGCGAGCAGTACTTC.

The V and J genes are TRBV19 and TRBJ2-6; TRBD1 aligns across 9 bases. There are 18 residues in the CDR3. Germline CDR1 reads LNHDA; CDR2 reads SQIVND (reference sequence). V was pared by 3 bases and J by 0 bases, with 6 bases of the junction left unmatched. Here the CDR3 DNA reads TGTGCCAGTAGTATCCCCGGGACAGGGAGCTCTGGGGCCAACGTCCTGACTTTC. It specifies CASSIPGTGSSGANVLTF.

The chain uses TRBV24-1 and TRBJ2-1; D ambiguous. Trimming shortened V by 6 bases and J by 1 base, and 9 bases separated the two germline ends. Germline-derived CDR1 and CDR2 are KGHDR and SFDVKD. This CDR3 is 14 amino acids long. CDR3 bases: TGTGCCACCAGTCTTGACAAATCCTACAATGAGCAGTTCTTC. Translating it yields CATSLDKSYNEQFF.

V is TRBV7-3 and J is TRBJ1-3, with D possibly TRBD1 on 5 matching bases. Looked up from germline, CDR1 is SGHTA and CDR2 is FQGTGA. This CDR3 region has 15 residues. V shed 2 bases and J shed 7 bases, with 15 bases lying between them. The CDR3 here is CASSLSAEPGNTIYF. CDR3 nucleotides: TGTGCCAGCAGCTTATCAGCCGAACCAGGGAACACCATATATTTT.

This clone has only one observation. This chain connects TRBV18 to TRBJ2-7; weak D call: TRBD2 (5 bases). CDR3 length: 14 amino acids. Trimming took 2 bases from V and 2 from J, leaving 10 bases between them. Germline assignment: CDR1 KGHSH and CDR2 LQKENI. CDR3 nucleotides: TGTGCCAGCTCACCAACAAGCGGAGCCTACGAGCAGTACTTC. Protein product: CASSPTSGAYEQYF.

This rearrangement joins TRBV2 to TRBJ2-5, with a tentative D call TRBD2 (5 bases). V gave up 10 bases and J gave up 2 bases, with 11 bases separating them. Germline V gives CDR1 SNHLY, CDR2 FYNNEI. This CDR3 is 12 amino acids long. CDR3 in amino acids: CATGLFQETQYF. In nucleotides, the CDR3 is TGTGCCACCGGACTGTTTCAAGAGACCCAGTACTTC.